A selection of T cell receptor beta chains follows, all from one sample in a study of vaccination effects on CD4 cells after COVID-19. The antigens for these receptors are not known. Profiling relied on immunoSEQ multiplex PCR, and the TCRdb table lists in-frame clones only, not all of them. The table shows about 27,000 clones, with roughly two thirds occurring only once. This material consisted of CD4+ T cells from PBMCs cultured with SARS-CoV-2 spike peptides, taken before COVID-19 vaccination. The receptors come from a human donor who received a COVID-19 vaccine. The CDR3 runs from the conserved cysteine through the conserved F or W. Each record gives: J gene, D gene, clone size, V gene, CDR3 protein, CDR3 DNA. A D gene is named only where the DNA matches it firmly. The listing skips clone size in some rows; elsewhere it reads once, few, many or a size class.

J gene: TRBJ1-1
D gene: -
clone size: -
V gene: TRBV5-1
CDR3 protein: CASSLRDAESNTEAFF
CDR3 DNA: TGCGCCAGCAGCCTACGGGACGCCGAATCGAACACTGAAGCTTTCTTT

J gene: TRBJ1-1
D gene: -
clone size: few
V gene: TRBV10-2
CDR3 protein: CASSDGTEAFF
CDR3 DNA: TGCGCCAGCAGTGATGGCACTGAAGCTTTCTTT

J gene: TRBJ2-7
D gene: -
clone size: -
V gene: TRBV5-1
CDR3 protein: CASSLDGASYEQYF
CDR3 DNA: TGCGCCAGCAGCTTAGACGGAGCTTCCTACGAGCAGTACTTC

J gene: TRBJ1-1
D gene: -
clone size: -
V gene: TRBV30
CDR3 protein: CASKRGFTEAFF
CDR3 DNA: TGTGCCTCCAAGAGAGGTTTTACTGAAGCTTTCTTT

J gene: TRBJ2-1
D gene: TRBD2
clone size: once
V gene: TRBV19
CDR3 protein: CASRLAGGPALNEQFF
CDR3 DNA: TGTGCCAGCCGACTAGCGGGAGGGCCCGCTTTGAATGAGCAGTTCTTC

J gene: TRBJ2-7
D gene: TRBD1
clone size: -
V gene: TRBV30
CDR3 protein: CAWSPTGYEQYF
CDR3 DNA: TGTGCCTGGAGCCCGACAGGGTACGAGCAGTACTTC

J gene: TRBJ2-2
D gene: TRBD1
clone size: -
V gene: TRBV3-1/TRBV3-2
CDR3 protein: CASGPGQGITGRELFF
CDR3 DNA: TGTGCCAGCGGTCCGGGACAGGGGATAACTGGTAGGGAGCTGTTTTTT

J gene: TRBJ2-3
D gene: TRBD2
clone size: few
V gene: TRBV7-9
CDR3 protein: CASSAAGTSELTDTQYF
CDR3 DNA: TGTGCCAGCAGCGCGGCCGGGACTAGCGAACTCACAGATACGCAGTATTTT

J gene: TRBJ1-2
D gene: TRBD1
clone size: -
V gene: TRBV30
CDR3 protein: CAWSTGNYGYTF
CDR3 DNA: TGTGCCTGGTCGACAGGGAACTATGGCTACACCTTC

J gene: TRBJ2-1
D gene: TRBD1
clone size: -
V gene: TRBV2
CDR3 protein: CASSVGWDSSYNEQFF
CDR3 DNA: TGTGCCAGCAGTGTCGGTTGGGACAGCTCCTACAATGAGCAGTTCTTC

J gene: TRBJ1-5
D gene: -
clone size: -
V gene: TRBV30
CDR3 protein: CAWSAKGLFNQPQHF
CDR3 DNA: TGTGCCTGGAGTGCTAAGGGACTGTTCAATCAGCCCCAGCATTTT

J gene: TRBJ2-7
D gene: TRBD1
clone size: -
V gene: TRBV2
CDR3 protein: CASSAGQGRGSYEQYF
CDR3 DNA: TGTGCCAGCAGCGCGGGACAGGGACGGGGCTCCTACGAGCAGTACTTC

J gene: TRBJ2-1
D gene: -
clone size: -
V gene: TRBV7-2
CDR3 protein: CASSPSPTLRLGNEQFF
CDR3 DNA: TGTGCCAGCAGTCCCAGCCCGACCCTAAGATTGGGCAATGAGCAGTTCTTC

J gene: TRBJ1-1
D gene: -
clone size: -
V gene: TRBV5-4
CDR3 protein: CASSADSLNTEAFF
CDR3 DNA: TGTGCCAGCAGCGCGGACAGCTTGAACACTGAAGCTTTCTTT

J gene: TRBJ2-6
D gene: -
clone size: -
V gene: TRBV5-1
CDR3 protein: CASSRLPLREGFSGANVLTF
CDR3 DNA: TGCGCCAGCAGCCGTTTGCCATTACGAGAGGGCTTCTCTGGGGCCAACGTCCTGACTTTC

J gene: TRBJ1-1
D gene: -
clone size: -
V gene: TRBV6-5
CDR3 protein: CASSYSHRAGWLKAFF
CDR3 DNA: TGTGCCAGCAGTTACTCTCATAGGGCAGGGTGGTTGAAAGCTTTCTTT

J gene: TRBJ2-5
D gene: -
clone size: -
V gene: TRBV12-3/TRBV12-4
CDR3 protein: CASSLKRMETQYF
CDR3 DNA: TGTGCCAGCAGTTTAAAGAGGATGGAGACCCAGTACTTC

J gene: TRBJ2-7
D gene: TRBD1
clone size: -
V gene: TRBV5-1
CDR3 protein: CASSSARDRGPYEQYF
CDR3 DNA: TGCGCCAGCAGCTCAGCCCGGGACAGGGGCCCCTACGAGCAGTACTTC

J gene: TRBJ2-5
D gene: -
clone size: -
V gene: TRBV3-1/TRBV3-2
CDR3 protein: CASSRGARKETQYF
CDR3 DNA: TGTGCCAGCAGCCGTGGGGCTAGGAAAGAGACCCAGTACTTC

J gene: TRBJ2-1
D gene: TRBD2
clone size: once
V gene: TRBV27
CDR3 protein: CASSFLFGTSGMNEQFF
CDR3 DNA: TGTGCCAGCAGTTTCTTATTTGGGACTAGCGGGATGAATGAGCAGTTCTTC

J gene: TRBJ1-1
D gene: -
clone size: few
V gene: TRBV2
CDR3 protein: CASSPGTSEAFF
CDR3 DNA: TGTGCCAGCAGTCCCGGGACTTCTGAAGCTTTCTTT

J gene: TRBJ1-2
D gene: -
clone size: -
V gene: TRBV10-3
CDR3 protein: CAIRRTVLNYGYTF
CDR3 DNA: TGTGCCATCAGAAGGACAGTCCTGAACTATGGCTACACCTTC

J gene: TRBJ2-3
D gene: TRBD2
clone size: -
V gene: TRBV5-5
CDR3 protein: CASSAGGHGTDTQYF
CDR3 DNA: TGTGCCAGCAGTGCGGGGGGGCATGGCACAGATACGCAGTATTTT

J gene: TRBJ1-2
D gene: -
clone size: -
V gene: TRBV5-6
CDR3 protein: CASSFMVDGYTF
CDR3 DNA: TGTGCCAGCAGCTTCATGGTAGATGGCTACACCTTC

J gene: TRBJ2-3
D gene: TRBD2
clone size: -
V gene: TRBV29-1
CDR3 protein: CSVDGTSGGTDTQYF
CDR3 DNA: TGCAGCGTTGATGGGACTAGCGGGGGCACAGATACGCAGTATTTT

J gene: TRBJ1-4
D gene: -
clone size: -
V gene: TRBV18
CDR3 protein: CASSRGGNEKLFF
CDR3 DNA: TGTGCCAGCTCACGAGGGGGTAATGAAAAACTGTTTTTT

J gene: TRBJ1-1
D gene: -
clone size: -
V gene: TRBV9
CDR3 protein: CASSVDTGRNTEAFF
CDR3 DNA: TGTGCCAGCAGCGTAGATACGGGTCGGAACACTGAAGCTTTCTTT

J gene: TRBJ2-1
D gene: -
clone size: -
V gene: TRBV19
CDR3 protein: CASSPSGETGYEQFF
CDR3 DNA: TGTGCCAGTAGTCCGTCGGGGGAAACGGGCTATGAGCAGTTCTTC

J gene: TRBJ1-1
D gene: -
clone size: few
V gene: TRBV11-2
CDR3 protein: CASSPLRFAEAFF
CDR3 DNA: TGTGCCAGCAGCCCACTTCGCTTTGCTGAAGCTTTCTTT

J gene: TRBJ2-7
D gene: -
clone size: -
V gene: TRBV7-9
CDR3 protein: CASSLVSWPNSYEQYF
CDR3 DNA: TGTGCCAGCAGCTTAGTGTCTTGGCCGAACTCCTACGAGCAGTACTTC

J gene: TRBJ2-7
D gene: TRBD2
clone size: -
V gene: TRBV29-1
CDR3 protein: CSVEGGTNLREQYF
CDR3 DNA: TGCAGCGTTGAAGGGGGGACTAATCTACGGGAGCAGTACTTC

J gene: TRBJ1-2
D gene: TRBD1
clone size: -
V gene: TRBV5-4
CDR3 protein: CALHEGDSSYGYTF
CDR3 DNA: TGTGCCCTCCATGAAGGGGACAGCTCCTATGGCTACACCTTC

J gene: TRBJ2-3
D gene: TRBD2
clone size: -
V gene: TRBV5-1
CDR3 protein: CASSRLADTDTQYF
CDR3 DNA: TGCGCCAGCAGCAGACTAGCGGACACAGATACGCAGTATTTT

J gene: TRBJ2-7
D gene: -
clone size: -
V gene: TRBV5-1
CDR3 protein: CASSVIGYEQYF
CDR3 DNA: TGCGCCAGCAGCGTGATAGGGTACGAGCAGTACTTC

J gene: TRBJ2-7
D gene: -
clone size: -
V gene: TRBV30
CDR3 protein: CAWSVTRSYEQYF
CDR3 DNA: TGTGCCTGGAGTGTAACCAGATCCTACGAGCAGTACTTC

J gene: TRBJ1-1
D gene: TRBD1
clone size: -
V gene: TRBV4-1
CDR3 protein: CASSPLAGQGTEAFF
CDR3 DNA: TGCGCCAGCAGCCCCCTGGCAGGACAGGGCACTGAAGCTTTCTTT

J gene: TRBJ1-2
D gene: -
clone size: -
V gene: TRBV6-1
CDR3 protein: CASSEATLSRLYGYTF
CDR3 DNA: TGTGCCAGCAGTGAAGCAACACTTTCCCGCCTCTATGGCTACACCTTC

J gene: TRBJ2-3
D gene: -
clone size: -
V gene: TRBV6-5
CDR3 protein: CASSLSDTQYF
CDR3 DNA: TGTGCCAGCAGTTTAAGCGATACGCAGTATTTT

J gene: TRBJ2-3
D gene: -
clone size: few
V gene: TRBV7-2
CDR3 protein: CASSPNSDTQYF
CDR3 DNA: TGTGCCAGCAGTCCTAACTCAGATACGCAGTATTTT

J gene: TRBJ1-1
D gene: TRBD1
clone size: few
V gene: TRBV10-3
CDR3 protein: CAISEPGGQGREEAFF
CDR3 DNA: TGTGCCATCAGTGAGCCGGGGGGACAGGGGCGAGAGGAAGCTTTCTTT

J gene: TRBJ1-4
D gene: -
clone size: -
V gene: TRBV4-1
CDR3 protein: CASSLGLSEKLFF
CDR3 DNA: TGCGCCAGCAGCCTTGGTTTAAGTGAAAAACTGTTTTTT

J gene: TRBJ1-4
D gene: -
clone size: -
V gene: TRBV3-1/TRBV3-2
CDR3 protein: CASRSLTQGRTNEKLFF
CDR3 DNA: TGTGCCAGCAGGAGTTTGACGCAGGGGCGCACTAATGAAAAACTGTTTTTT

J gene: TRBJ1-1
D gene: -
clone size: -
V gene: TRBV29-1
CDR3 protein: CSVEPHGGRTEAFF
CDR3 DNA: TGCAGCGTTGAACCGCACGGGGGTAGGACTGAAGCTTTCTTT

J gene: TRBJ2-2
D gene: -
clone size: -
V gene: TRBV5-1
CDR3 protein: CASSLVLGAGELFF
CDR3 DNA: TGCGCCAGCAGCTTGGTATTAGGAGCCGGGGAGCTGTTTTTT

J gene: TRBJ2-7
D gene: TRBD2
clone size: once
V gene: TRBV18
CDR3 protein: CASSPRTSGGSYEQYF
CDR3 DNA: TGTGCCAGCTCACCGAGGACTAGCGGGGGTTCCTACGAGCAGTACTTC

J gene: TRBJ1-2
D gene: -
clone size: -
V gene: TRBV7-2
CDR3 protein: CASSLNRVYGYTF
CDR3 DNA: TGTGCCAGCAGCTTAAACAGGGTCTATGGCTACACCTTC

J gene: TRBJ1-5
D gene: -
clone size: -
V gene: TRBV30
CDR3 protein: CAWSVGSRNQPQHF
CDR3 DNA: TGTGCCTGGAGTGTAGGGTCCCGCAATCAGCCCCAGCATTTT

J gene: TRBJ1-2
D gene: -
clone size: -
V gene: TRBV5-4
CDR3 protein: CASSQTGPYGYTF
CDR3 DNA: TGTGCCAGCAGCCAGACAGGACCTTATGGCTACACCTTC

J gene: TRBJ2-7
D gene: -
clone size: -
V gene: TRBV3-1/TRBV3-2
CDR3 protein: CASSQDHYEQYF
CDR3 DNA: TGTGCCAGCAGCCAAGATCACTACGAGCAGTACTTC

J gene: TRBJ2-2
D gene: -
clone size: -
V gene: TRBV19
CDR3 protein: CASTTPTGELFF
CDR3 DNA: TGTGCCAGTACCACTCCCACCGGGGAGCTGTTTTTT

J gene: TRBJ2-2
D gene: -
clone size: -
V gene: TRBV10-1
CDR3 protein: CASRATRGDTGELFF
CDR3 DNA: TGCGCCAGCAGAGCGACTAGGGGGGACACCGGGGAGCTGTTTTTT

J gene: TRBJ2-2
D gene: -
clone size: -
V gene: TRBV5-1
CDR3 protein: CASNEGNANTGELFF
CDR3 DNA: TGCGCCAGCAATGAAGGAAACGCGAACACCGGGGAGCTGTTTTTT

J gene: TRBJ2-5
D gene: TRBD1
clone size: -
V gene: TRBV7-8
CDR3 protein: CASSSGQLPQETQYF
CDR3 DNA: TGTGCCAGCAGCTCGGGACAGTTACCACAAGAGACCCAGTACTTC

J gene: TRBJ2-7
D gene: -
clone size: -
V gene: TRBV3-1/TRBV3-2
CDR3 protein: CASSRNGGEQYF
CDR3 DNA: TGTGCCAGCAGCCGCAATGGGGGTGAGCAGTACTTC

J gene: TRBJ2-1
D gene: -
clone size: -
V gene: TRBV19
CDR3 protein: CASTPGLLSDNEQFF
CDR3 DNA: TGTGCCAGTACCCCGGGACTCCTCTCAGACAATGAGCAGTTCTTC